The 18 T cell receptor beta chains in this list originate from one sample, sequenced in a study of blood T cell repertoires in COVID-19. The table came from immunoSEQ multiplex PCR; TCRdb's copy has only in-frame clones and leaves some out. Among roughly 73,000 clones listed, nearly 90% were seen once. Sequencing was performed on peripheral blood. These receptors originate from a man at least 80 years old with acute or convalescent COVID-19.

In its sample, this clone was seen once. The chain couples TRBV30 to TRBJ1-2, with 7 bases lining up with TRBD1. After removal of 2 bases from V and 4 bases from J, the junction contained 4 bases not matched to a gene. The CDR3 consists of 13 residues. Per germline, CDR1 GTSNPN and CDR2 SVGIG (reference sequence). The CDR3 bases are TGTGCCTGGAGTCTCGACAGGGCCTATGGCTACACCTTC. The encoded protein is CAWSLDRAYGYTF. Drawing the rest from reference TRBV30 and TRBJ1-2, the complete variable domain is SQTIHQWPATLVQPVGSPLSLECTVEGTSNPNLYWYRQAAGRGLQLLFYSVGIGQISSEVPQNLSASRPQDRQFILSSKKLLLSDSGFYLCAWSLDRAYGYTFGSGTRLTVV.

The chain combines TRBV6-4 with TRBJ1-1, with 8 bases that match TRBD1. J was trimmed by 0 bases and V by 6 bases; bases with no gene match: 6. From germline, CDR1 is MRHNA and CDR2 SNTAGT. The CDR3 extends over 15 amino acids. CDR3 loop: CASSQQGDMNTEAFF. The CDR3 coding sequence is TGTGCCAGCAGCCAACAGGGGGACATGAACACTGAAGCTTTCTTT.

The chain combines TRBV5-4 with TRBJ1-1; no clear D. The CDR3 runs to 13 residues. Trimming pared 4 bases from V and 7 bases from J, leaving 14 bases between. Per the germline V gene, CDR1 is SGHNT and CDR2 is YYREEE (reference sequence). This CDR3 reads CASSADATSEAFF. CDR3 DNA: TGTGCCAGCAGCGCTGACGCGACTAGTGAAGCTTTCTTT.

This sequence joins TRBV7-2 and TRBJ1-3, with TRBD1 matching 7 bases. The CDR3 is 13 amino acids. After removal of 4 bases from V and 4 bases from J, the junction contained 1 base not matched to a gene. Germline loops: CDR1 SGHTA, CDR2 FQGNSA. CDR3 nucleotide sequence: TGTGCCAGCAGCTCACAGGGGGGAAACACCATATATTTT. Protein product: CASSSQGGNTIYF.

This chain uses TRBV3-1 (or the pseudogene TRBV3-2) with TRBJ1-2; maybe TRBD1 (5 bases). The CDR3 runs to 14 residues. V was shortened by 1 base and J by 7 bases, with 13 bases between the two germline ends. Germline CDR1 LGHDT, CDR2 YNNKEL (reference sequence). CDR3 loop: CASSQGGADSGYTF. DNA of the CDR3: TGTGCCAGCAGCCAAGGTGGGGCCGATAGTGGCTACACCTTC.

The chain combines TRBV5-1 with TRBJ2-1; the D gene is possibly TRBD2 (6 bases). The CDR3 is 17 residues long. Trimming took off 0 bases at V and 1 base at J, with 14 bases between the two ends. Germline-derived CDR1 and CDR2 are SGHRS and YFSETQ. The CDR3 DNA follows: TGCGCCAGCAGCTTGGGGGCTGGCGGAGGGTCCTACAATGAGCAGTTCTTC. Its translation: CASSLGAGGGSYNEQFF.

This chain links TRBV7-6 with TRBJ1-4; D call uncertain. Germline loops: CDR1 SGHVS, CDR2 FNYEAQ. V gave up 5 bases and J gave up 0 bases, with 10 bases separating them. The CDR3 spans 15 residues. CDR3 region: CASSPLGATNEKLFF. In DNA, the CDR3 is TGTGCCAGCAGCCCCCTCGGAGCAACTAATGAAAAACTGTTTTTT.

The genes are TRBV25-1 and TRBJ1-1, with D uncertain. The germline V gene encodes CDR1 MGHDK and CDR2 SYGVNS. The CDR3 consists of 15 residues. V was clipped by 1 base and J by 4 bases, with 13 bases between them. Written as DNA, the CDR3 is TGTGCCAGCAGTGAATTCGGGGTAGGCGGCACTGAAGCTTTCTTT. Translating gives CASSEFGVGGTEAFF.

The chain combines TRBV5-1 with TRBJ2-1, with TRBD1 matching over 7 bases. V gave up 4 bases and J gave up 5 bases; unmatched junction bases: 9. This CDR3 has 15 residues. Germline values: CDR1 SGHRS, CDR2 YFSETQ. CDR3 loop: CASSITGVLNNEQFF. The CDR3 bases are TGCGCCAGCAGCATTACAGGGGTCCTGAACAATGAGCAGTTCTTC. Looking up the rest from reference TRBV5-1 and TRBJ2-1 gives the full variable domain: KAGVTQTPRYLIKTRGQQVTLSCSPISGHRSVSWYQQTPGQGLQFLFEYFSETQRNKGNFPGRFSGRQFSNSRSEMNVSTLELGDSALYLCASSITGVLNNEQFFGPGTRLTVL.

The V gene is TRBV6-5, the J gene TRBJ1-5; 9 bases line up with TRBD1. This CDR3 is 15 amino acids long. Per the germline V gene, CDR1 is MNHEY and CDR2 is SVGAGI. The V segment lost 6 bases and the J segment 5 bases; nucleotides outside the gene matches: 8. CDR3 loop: CASRGQGSGDQPQHF. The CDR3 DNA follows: TGTGCCAGCAGGGGACAGGGTTCAGGGGATCAGCCCCAGCATTTT.

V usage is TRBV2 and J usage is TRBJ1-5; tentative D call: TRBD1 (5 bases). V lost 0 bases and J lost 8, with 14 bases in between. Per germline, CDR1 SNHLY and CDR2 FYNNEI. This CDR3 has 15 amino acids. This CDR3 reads CASSEARGPGEPQHF. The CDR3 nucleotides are TGTGCCAGCAGTGAAGCGCGGGGCCCGGGGGAGCCCCAGCATTTT. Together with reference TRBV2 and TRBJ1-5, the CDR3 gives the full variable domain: EPEVTQTPSHQVTQMGQEVILRCVPISNHLYFYWYRQILGQKVEFLVSFYNNEISEKSEIFDDQFSVERPDGSNFTLKIRSTKLEDSAMYFCASSEARGPGEPQHFGDGTRLSIL.

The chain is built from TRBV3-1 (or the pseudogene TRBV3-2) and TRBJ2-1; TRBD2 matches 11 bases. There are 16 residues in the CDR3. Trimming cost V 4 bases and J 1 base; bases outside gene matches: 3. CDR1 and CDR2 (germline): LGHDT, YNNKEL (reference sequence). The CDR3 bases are TGTGCCAGCAGCCCCGGACTAGCGGGTTCCTACAATGAGCAGTTCTTC. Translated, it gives CASSPGLAGSYNEQFF.

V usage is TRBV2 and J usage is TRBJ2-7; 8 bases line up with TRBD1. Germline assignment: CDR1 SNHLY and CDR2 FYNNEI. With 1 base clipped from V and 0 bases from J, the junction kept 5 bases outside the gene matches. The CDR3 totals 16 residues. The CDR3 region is CASSEEGTGLSYEQYF. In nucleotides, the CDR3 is TGTGCCAGCAGTGAAGAGGGGACAGGCCTCTCCTACGAGCAGTACTTC.

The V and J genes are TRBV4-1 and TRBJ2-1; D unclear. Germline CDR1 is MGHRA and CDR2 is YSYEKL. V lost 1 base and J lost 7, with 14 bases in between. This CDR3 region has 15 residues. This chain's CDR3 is CASSQGAGRDNEQFF. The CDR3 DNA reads TGCGCCAGCAGCCAAGGGGCAGGTAGAGATAATGAGCAGTTCTTC.

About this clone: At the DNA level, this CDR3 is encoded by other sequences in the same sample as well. CDR3 sequence: CASSDRGGETQYF. The CDR3 bases are TGTGCCAGCAGTGACCGAGGAGGGGAGACCCAGTACTTC. V usage is TRBV2 and J usage is TRBJ2-5; possible D gene TRBD2, 6 bases. The ends were cut back, 3 bases at V and 5 bases at J, with 10 bases in the middle. Germline CDR1 is SNHLY and CDR2 is FYNNEI. The CDR3 totals 13 residues.

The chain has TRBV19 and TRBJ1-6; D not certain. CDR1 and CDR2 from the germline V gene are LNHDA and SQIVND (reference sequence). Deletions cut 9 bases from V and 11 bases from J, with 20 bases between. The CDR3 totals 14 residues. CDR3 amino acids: CASLPGAIGAPLHF. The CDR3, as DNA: TGTGCCAGCCTCCCAGGAGCGATCGGGGCACCCCTCCACTTT.

The CDR3 nucleotides are TGTGCCAGCGTCAGGGGGATGAACACTGAAGCTTTCTTT. Translating gives CASVRGMNTEAFF. V gene TRBV19 combines with J gene TRBJ1-1, with 7 bases aligning to TRBD1. The V segment lost 9 bases and the J segment 0 bases; nucleotides outside the gene matches: 4. Germline CDR1 is LNHDA and CDR2 is SQIVND (reference sequence). This CDR3 region has 13 residues.

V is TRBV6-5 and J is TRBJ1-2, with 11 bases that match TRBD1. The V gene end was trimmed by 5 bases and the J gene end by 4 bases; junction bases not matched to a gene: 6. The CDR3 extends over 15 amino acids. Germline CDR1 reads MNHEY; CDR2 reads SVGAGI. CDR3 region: CASSLGTGGSYGYTF. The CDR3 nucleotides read TGTGCCAGCAGTCTAGGGACAGGGGGGAGCTATGGCTACACCTTC.